This T cell receptor beta chain was sequenced for a study of beta chain features in type 1 diabetes. Study as a whole: Sorted cells numbering roughly 98,000,000 were examined across all samples.

Of the isolated RNA, all was reverse transcribed, and so the sequenced material was expressed TCRB transcripts. TCRdb's copy holds only in-frame clones and misses some; the assay was immunoSEQ multiplex PCR. The repertoire consists of 200,000 to 250,000 clones, with more than 65% occurring once and the leading ten covering about 0.05%. Study findings and constraints: Whether HLA type influences TCRB rearrangement remained unresolved here.

For this clone: Its antigen is not identified.

This CDR3 contains 13 residues. V lost 0 bases and J 6 bases, leaving 10 bases between the germline ends. CDR1 and CDR2 from the germline V gene are SGHNT and YYREEE (reference sequence). Input material: naive CD4+ T cells from blood. The chain combines TRBV5-4 with TRBJ2-7; the D is unclear. The clonotype comes from a man younger than 45 in good health. CDR3 nucleotides: TGTGCCAGCAGCTTGGGCCAAACCGCCGAGCAGTACTTC. It is translated as CASSLGQTAEQYF.